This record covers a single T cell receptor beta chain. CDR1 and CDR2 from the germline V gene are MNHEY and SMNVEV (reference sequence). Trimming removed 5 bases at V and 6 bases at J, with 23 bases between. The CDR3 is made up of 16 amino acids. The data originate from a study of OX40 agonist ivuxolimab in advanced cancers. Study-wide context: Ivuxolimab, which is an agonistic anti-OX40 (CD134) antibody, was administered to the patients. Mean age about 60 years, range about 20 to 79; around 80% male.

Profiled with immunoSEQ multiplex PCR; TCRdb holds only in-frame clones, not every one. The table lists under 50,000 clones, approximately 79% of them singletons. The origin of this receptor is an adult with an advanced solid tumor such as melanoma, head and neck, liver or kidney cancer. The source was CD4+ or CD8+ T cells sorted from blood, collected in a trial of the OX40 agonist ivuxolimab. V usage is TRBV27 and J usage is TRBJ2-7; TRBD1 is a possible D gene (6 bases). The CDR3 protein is CASSPSGATIPGEQYF. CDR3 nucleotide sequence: TGTGCCAGCAGTCCCTCAGGGGCCACAATCCCAGGCGAGCAGTACTTC.